This T cell receptor beta chain was recorded in a study of blood T cells in healthy people across ages. This clonotype was detected only a few times. PCR was performed a second time for about 6 to 12 cycles using a sample-barcoded 5' primer and a J-beta primer mix. Each CDR3 protein gets one entry after TCRdb re-called the 5' RACE reads with MiXCR. The table includes 750,000 or so distinct CDR3 sequences, roughly 25% detected once. This sample also belongs to another study, concerning T cells of mothers and their children.

Sequenced sample: blood. The sequence was obtained from a boy between 10 and 17 years old in good health.

The DNA of the CDR3 is TGTGCCAGCAGCTCAGCCCGCATACCCAGGACAGGCGAGAACACCGGGGAGCTGTTTTTT. It is translated as CASSSARIPRTGENTGELFF. The chain couples TRBV7-8 to TRBJ2-2; 7 nucleotides agree with TRBD1. Germline CDR1 SGHVS, CDR2 FQNEAQ. There are 20 residues in the CDR3. The V and J ends lost 4 bases and 1 base, in that order; junction bases with no gene match: 18.